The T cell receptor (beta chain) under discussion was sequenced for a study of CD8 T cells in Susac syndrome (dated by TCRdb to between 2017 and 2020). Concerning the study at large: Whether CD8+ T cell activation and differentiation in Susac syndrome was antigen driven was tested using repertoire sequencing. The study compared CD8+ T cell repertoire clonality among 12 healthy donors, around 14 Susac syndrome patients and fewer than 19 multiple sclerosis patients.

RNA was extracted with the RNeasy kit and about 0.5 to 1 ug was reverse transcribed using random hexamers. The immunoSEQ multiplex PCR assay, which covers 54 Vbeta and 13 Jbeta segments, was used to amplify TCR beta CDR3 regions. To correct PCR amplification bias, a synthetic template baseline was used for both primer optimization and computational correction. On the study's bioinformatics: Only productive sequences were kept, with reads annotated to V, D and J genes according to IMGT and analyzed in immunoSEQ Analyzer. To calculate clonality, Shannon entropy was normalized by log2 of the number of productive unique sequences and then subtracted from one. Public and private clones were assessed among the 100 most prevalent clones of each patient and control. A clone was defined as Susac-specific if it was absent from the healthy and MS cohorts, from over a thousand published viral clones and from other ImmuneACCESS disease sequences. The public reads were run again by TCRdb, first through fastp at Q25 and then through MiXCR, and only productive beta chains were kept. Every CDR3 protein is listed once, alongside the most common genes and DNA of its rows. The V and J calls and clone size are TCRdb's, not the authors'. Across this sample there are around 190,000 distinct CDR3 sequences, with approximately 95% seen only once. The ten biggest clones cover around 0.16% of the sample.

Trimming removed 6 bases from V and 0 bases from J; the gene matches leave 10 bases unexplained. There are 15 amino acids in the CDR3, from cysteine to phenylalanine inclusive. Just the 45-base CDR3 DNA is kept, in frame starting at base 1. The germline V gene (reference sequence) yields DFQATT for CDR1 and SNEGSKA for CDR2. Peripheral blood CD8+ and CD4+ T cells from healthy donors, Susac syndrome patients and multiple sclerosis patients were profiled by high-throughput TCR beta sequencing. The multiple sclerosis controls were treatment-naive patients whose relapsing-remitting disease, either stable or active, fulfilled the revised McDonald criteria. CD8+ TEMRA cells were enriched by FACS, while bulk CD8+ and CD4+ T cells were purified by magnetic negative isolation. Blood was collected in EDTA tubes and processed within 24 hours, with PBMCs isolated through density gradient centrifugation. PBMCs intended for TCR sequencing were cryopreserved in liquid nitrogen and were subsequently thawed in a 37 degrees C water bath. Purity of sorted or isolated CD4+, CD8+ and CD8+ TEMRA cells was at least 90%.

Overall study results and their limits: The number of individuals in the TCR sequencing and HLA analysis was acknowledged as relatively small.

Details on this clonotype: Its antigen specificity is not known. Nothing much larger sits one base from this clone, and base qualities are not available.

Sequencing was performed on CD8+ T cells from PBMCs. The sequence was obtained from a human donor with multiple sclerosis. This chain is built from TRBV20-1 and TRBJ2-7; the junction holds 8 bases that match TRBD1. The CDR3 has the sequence CSAPSRQGSSYEQYF. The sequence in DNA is TGCAGTGCCCCCAGCCGACAGGGGAGCTCCTACGAGCAGTACTTC.